This is a list of T cell receptor beta chains from one sample in a study. TCRdb reprocessed the RT-PCR reads with MiXCR, giving one entry per CDR3 protein. The table lists about 680,000 distinct CDR3 sequences, around 14% of them singletons. The specimen was memory CD4+ T cells from blood. Every receptor here comes from a female donor in good health, serving as a healthy control. CDR3s include the opening cysteine and the closing phenylalanine or tryptophan. Fields, in order: CDR3 protein, V gene, J gene.

CASSVLGPSGGKLFF	TRBV7-2	TRBJ1-4
CSARETQGISYEQYF	TRBV20-1	TRBJ2-7
CAQEVAATGTDGEQFF	TRBV10-3	TRBJ2-1
CAWSGLAVNNEQFF	TRBV30	TRBJ2-1
CSARSPGTGDSEKLFF	TRBV20-1	TRBJ1-4
CSARVGIISNQPQHF	TRBV20-1	TRBJ1-5
CASSFSGTYGYTF	TRBV5-6	TRBJ1-2
CASSQPDRGLQNIQYF	TRBV4-2	TRBJ2-4
CSARFPFPRDEQFF	TRBV20-1	TRBJ2-1
CASTIGSGSYEQYF	TRBV28	TRBJ2-7
CASRSPNTGELFF	TRBV27	TRBJ2-2
CSASSLAALGNEQFF	TRBV20-1	TRBJ2-1
CASSVGIGLTRAVAVQYF	TRBV7-6	TRBJ2-7